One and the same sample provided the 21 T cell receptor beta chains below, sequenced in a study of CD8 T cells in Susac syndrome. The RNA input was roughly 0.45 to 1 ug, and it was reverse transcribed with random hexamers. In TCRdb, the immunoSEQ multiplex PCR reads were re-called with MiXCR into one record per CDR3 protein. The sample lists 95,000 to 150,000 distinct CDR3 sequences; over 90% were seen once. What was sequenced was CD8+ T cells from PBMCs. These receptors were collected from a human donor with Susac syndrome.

CDR3 nucleotide sequence: TGTGCCAGCAGTTACTCGAGGGTAGCGGGGGGGCTGGACATTCAGTACTTC. This gives the protein CASSYSRVAGGLDIQYF. This sequence joins TRBV6-5 and TRBJ2-4; 11 bases are shared with TRBD2. The V and J ends lost 0 bases and 8 bases, in that order; junction bases with no gene match: 9. This CDR3 comprises 17 residues. The germline CDR1 and CDR2 sequences are MNHEY and SVGAGI.

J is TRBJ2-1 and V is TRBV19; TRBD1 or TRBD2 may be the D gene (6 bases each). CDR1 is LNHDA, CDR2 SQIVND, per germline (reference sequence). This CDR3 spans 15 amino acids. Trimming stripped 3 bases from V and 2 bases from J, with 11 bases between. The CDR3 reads CASSISGAPYNEQFF. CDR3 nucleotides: TGTGCCAGTAGTATTTCGGGGGCCCCCTACAATGAGCAGTTCTTC.

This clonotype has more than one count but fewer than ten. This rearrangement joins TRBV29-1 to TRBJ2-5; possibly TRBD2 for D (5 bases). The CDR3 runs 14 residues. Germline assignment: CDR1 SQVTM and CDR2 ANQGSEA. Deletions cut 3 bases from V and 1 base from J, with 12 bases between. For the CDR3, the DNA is TGCAGCGTTGATGCGGGTCTGGGCCAAGAGACCCAGTACTTC. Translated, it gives CSVDAGLGQETQYF. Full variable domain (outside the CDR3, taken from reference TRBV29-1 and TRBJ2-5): SAVISQKPSRDICQRGTSLTIQCQVDSQVTMMFWYRQQPGQSLTLIATANQGSEATYESGFVIDKFPISRPNLTFSTLTVSNMSPEDSSIYLCSVDAGLGQETQYFGPGTRLLVL.

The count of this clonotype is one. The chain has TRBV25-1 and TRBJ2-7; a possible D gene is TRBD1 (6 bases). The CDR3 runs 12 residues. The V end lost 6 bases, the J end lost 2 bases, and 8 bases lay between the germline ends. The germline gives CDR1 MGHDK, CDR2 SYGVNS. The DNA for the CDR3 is TGTGCCAGCAGGGACAGAGCCTACGAGCAGTACTTC. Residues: CASRDRAYEQYF.

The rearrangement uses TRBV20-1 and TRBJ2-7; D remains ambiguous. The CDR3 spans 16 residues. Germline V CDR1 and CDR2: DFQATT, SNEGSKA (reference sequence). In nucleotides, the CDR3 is TGCAGCGTCTACTCAGGTCAAGGCCCCGACGGCTACGAGCAGTACTTC. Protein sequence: CSVYSGQGPDGYEQYF.

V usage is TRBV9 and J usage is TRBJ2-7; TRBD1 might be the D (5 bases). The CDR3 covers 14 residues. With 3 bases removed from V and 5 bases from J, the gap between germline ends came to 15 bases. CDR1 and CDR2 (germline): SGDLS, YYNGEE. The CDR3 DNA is TGTGCCAGCAGCGCCGACAGTGGAGTGGACGAGCAGTACTTC. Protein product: CASSADSGVDEQYF.

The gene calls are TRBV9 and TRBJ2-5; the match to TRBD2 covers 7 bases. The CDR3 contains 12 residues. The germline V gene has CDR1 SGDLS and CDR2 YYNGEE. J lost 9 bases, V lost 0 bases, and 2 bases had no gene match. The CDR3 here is CASSVGEGPQYF. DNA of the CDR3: TGTGCCAGCAGCGTAGGGGAGGGGCCCCAGTACTTC.

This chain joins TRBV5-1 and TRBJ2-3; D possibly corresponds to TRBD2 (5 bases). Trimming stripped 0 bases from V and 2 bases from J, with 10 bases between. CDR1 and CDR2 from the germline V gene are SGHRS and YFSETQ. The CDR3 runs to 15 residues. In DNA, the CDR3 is TGCGCCAGCAGCTTGGATGAGGGCCCCACAGATACGCAGTATTTT. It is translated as CASSLDEGPTDTQYF.

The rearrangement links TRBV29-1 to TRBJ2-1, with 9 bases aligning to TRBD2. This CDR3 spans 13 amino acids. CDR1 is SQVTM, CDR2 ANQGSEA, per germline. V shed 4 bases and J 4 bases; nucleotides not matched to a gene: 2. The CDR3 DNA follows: TGCAGCGTTGTCGCGGGGGGGTACAATGAGCAGTTCTTC. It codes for CSVVAGGYNEQFF.

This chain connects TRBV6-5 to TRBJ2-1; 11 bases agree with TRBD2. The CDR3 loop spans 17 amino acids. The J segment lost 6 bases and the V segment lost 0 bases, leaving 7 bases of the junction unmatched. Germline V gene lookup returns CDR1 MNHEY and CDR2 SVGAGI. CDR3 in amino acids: CASSYSLSGGALNEQFF. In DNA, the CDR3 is TGTGCCAGCAGTTACTCACTTAGCGGGGGGGCCCTCAATGAGCAGTTCTTC.

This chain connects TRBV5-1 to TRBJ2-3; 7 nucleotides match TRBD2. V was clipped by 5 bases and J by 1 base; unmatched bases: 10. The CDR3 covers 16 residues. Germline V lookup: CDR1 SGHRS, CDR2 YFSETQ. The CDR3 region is CASSLTLAVRTDTQYF. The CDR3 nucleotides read TGCGCCAGCAGTCTGACCCTAGCGGTACGCACAGATACGCAGTATTTT.

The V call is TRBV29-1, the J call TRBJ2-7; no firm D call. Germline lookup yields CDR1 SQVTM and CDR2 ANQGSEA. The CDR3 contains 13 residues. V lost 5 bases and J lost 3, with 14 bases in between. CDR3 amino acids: CSVTTTGIYEQYF. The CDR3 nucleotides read TGCAGCGTTACTACCACCGGTATCTACGAGCAGTACTTC.

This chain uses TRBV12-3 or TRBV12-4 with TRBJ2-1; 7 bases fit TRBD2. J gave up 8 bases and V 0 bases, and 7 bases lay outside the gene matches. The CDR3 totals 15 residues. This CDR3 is CASSLAGLVVDEQFF. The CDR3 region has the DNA TGTGCCAGCAGTTTAGCTGGACTAGTTGTAGATGAGCAGTTCTTC.

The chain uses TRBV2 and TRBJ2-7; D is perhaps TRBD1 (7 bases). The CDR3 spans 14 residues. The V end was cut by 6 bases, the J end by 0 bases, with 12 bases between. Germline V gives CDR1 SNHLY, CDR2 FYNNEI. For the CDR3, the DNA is TGTGCCAGCAGCAGGGGGAGGAGCTCCTACGAGCAGTACTTC. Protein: CASSRGRSSYEQYF.

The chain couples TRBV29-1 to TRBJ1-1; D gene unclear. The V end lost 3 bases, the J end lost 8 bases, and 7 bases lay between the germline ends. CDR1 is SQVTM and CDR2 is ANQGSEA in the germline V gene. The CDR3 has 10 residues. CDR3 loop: CSVESREAFF. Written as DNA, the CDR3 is TGCAGCGTTGAGTCAAGGGAAGCTTTCTTT. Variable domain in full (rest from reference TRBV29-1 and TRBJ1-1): SAVISQKPSRDICQRGTSLTIQCQVDSQVTMMFWYRQQPGQSLTLIATANQGSEATYESGFVIDKFPISRPNLTFSTLTVSNMSPEDSSIYLCSVESREAFFGQGTRLTVV.

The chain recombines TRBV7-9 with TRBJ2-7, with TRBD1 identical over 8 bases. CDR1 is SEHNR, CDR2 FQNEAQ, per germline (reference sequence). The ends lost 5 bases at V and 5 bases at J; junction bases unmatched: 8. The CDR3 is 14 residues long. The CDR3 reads CASSPRDRRDEQYF. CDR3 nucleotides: TGTGCCAGCAGCCCCCGGGACAGGCGGGACGAGCAGTACTTC.

DNA of the CDR3: TGTGCCAGCAGCGTAGCCAGCGGGGGGTACAATGAGCAGTTCTTC. It specifies CASSVASGGYNEQFF. This chain joins TRBV9 and TRBJ2-1, with TRBD2 identical over 9 bases. The CDR3 runs 15 residues. The trim removed 0 bases at V and 4 bases at J, leaving 2 bases unmatched. CDR1 SGDLS and CDR2 YYNGEE come from the germline V gene.

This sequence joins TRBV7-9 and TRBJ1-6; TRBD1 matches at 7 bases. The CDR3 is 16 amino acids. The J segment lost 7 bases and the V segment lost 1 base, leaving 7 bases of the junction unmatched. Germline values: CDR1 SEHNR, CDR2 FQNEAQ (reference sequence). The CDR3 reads CASSLEGTVYNSPLHF. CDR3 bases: TGTGCCAGCAGCTTAGAAGGGACAGTTTACAATTCACCCCTCCACTTT.

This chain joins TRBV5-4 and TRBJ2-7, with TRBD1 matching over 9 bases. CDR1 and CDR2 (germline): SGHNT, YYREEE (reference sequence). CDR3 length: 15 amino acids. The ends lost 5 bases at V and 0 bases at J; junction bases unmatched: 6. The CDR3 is CASSLRDRASYEQYF. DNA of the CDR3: TGTGCCAGCAGTCTCCGGGACAGGGCCTCCTACGAGCAGTACTTC.

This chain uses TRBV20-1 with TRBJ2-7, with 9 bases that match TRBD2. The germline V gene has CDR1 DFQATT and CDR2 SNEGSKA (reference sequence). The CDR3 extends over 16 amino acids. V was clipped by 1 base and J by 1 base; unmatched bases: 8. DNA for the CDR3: TGCAGTGCTAGAGGCCTTAGGACTAGCGAGTCCTACGAGCAGTACTTC. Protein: CSARGLRTSESYEQYF.

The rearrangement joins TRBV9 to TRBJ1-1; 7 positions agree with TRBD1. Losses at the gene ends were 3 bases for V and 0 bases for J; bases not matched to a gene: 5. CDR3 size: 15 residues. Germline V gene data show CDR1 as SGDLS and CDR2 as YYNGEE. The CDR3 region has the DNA TGTGCCAGCAGCGAACATACAGGGGTGAACACTGAAGCTTTCTTT. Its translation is CASSEHTGVNTEAFF.